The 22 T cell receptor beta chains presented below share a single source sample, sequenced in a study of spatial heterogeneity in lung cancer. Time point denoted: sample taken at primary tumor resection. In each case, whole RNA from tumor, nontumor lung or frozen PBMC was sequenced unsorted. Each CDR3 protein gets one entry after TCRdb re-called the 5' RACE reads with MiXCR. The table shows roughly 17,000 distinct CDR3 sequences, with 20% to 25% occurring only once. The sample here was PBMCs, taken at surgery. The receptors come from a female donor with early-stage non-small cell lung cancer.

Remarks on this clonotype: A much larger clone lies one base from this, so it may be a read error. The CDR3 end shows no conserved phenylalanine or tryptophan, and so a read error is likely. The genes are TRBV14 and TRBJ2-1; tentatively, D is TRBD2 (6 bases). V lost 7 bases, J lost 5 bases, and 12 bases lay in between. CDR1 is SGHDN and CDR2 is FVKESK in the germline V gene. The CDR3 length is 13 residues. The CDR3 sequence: CASTVADDNEQFL. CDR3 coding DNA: TGTGCCAGCACGGTAGCGGATGACAATGAGCAGTTCCTC.

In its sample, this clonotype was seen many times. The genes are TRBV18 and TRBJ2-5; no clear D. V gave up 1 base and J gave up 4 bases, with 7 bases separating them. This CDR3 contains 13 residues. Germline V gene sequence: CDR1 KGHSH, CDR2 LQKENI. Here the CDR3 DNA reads TGTGCCAGCTCACCACAGGGAAGAGAGACCCAGTACTTC. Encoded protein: CASSPQGRETQYF.

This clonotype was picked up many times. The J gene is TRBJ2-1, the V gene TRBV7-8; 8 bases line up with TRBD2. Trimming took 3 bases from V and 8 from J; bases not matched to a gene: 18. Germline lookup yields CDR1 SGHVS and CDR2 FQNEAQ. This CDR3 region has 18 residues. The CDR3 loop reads CASSLQPAGASIGDEQFF. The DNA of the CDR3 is TGTGCCAGCAGCTTGCAGCCAGCGGGAGCATCGATAGGCGATGAGCAGTTCTTC.

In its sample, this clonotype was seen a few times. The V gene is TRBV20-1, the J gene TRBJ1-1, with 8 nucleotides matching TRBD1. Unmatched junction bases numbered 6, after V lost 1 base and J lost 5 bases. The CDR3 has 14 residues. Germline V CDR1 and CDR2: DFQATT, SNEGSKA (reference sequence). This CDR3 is CSARARTGWTEAFF. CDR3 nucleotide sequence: TGCAGTGCTAGAGCCAGGACAGGGTGGACTGAAGCTTTCTTT.

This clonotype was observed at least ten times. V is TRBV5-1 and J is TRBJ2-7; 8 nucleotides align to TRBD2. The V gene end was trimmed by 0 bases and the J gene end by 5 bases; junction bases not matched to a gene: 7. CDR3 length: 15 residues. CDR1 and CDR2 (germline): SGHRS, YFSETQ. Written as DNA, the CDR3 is TGCGCCAGCAGCTTGGCTACGGGACTAGAAAACGAGCAGTACTTC. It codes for CASSLATGLENEQYF.

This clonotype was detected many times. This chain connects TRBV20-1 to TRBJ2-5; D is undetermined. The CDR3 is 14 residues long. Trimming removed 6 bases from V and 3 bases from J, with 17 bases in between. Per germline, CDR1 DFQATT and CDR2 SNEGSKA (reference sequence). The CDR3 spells CSAEPYGTEETQYF. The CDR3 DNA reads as TGCAGTGCGGAACCCTACGGAACAGAAGAGACCCAGTACTTC.

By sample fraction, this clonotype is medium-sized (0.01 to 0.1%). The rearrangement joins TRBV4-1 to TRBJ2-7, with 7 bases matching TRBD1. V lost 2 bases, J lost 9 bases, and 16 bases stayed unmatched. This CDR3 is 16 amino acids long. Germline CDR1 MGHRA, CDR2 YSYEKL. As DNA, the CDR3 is TGCGCCAGCAGCCAACTACCCGTGGACAGGCGCGATGGGCAGTACTTC. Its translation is CASSQLPVDRRDGQYF.

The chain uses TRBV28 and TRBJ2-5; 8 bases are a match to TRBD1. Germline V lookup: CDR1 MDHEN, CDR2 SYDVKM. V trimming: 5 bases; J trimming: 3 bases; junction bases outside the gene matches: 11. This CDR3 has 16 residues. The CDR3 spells CASSLPVGQGKETQYF. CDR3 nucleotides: TGTGCCAGCAGTCTCCCTGTCGGACAGGGAAAAGAGACCCAGTACTTC.

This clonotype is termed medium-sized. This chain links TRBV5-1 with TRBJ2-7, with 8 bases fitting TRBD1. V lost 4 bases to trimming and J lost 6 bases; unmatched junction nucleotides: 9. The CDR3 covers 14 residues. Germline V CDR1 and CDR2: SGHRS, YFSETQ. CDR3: CASSPSGTGREQYF. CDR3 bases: TGCGCCAGCAGCCCGTCCGGGACAGGACGCGAGCAGTACTTC.

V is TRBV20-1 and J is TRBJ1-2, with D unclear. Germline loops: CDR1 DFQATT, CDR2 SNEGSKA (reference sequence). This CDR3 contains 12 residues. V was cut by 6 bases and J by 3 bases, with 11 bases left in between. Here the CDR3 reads CSAWRRDYGYTF. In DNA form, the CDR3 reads TGCAGTGCGTGGAGAAGGGACTATGGCTACACCTTC.

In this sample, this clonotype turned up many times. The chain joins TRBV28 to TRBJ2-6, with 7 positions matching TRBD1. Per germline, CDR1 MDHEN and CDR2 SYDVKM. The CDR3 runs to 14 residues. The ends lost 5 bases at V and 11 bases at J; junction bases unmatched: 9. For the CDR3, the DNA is TGTGCCAGCAGTCCGACAGGGCCGCTCGACGTCCTGACTTTC. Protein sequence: CASSPTGPLDVLTF.

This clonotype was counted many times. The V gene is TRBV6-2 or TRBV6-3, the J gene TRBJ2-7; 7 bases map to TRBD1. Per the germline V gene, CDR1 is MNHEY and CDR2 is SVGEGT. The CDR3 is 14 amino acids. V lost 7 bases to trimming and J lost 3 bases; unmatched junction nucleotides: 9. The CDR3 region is CASIPGTAFYEQYF. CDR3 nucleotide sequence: TGTGCCAGCATCCCGGGGACAGCTTTCTACGAGCAGTACTTC.

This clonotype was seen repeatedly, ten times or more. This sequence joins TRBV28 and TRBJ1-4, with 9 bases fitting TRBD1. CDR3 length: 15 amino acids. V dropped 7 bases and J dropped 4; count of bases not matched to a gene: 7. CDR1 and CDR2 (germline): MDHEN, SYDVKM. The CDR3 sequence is CASTSPGQGNEKLFF. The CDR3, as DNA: TGTGCCAGCACCTCGCCGGGACAGGGTAATGAAAAACTGTTTTTT.

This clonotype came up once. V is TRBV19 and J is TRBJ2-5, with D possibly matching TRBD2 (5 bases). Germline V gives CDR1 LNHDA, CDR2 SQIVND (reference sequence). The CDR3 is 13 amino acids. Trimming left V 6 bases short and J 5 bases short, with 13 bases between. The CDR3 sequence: CASRMTIFETQYF. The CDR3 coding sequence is TGTGCCAGTAGAATGACTATATTTGAGACCCAGTACTTC.

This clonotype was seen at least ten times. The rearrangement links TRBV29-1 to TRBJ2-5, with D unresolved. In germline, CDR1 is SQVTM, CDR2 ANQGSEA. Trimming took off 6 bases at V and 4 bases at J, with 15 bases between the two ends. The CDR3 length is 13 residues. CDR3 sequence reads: CSVGSEFRETQYF. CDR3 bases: TGCAGCGTCGGGTCAGAATTTCGAGAGACCCAGTACTTC.

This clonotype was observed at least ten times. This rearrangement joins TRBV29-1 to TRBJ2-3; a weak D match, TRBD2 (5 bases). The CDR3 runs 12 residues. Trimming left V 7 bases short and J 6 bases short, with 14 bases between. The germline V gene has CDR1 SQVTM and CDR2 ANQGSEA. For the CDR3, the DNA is TGCAGCGCCACTAGGAGCAAGGATACGCAGTATTTT. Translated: CSATRSKDTQYF.

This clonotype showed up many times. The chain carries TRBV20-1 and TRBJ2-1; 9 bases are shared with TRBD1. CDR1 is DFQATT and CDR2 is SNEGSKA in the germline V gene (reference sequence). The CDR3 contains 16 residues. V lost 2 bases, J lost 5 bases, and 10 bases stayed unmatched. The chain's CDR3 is CSARMAGTGINNEQFF. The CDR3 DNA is TGCAGTGCTAGAATGGCCGGGACAGGGATTAACAATGAGCAGTTCTTC.

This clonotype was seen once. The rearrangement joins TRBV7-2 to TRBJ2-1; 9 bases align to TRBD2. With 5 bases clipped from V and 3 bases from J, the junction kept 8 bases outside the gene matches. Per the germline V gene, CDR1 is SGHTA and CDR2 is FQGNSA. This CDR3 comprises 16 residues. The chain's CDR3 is CASSTMAGGGYNEQFF. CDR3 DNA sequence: TGTGCCAGCAGCACTATGGCGGGAGGGGGCTACAATGAGCAGTTCTTC.

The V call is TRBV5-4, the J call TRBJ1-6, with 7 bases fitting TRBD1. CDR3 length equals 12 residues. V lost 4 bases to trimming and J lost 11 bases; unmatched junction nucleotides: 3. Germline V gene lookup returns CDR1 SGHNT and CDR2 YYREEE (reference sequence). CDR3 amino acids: CASSAGTAPLHF. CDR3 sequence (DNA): TGTGCCAGCAGCGCCGGGACAGCACCCCTCCACTTT.

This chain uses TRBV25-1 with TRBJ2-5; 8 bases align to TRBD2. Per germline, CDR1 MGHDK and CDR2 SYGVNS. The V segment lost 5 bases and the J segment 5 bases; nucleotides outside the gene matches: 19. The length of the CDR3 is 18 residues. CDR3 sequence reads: CASSPPWGSVPGGETQYF. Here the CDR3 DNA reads TGTGCCAGCAGTCCCCCATGGGGCAGCGTACCGGGGGGGGAGACCCAGTACTTC.

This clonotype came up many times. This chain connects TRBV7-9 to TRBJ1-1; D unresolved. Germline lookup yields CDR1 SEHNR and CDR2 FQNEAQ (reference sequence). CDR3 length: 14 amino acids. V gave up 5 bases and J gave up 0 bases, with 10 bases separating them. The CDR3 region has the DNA TGTGCCAGCAGCCTTGGGCACGTGAACACTGAAGCTTTCTTT. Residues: CASSLGHVNTEAFF.

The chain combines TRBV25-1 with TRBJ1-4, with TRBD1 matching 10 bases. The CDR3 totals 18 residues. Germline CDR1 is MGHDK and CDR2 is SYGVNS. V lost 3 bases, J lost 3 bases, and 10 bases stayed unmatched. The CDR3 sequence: CASSEGPGQGLSNEKLFF. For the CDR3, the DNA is TGTGCCAGCAGTGAGGGTCCGGGACAGGGGTTATCTAATGAAAAACTGTTTTTT. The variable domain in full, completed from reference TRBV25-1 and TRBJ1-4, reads EADIYQTPRYLVIGTGKKITLECSQTMGHDKMYWYQQDPGMELHLIHYSYGVNSTEKGDLSSESTVSRIRTEHFPLTLESARPSHTSQYLCASSEGPGQGLSNEKLFFGSGTQLSVL.